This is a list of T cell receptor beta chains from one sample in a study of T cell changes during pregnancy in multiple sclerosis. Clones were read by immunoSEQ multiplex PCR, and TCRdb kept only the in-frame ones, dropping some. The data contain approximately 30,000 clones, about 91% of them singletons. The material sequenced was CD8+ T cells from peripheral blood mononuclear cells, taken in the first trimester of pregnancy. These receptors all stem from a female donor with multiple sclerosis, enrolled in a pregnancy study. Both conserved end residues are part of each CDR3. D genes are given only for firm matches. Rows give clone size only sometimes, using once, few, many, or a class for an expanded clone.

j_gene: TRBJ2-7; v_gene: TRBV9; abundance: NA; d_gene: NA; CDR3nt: TGTGCCAGCAGCCCCTACAGGGTGGGAGACTACGAGCAGTACTTC; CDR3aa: CASSPYRVGDYEQYF
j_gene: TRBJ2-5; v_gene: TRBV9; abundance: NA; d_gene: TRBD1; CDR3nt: TGTGCCAGCAGCGAGGGGGGGACAGGGTATGGGACCCAGTACTTC; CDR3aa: CASSEGGTGYGTQYF
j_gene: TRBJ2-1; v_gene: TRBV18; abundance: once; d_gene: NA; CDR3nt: TGTGCCAGCTCGGAGGACAATGAGCAGTTCTTC; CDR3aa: CASSEDNEQFF
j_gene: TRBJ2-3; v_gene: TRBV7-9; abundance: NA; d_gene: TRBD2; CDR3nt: TGTGCCAGCAGCTCCCGGACTAGCGGGAACGGAGATACGCAGTATTTT; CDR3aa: CASSSRTSGNGDTQYF
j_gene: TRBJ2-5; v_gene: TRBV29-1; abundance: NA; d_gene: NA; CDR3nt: TGCAGCGTTGCCCCTCCCGGTGGGGGGGCAACCCAGTACTTC; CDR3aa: CSVAPPGGGATQYF
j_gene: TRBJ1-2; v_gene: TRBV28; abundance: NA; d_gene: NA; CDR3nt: TGTGCCAGCAGTTTCGAGTCGAGGTATGGCTACACCTTC; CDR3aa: CASSFESRYGYTF
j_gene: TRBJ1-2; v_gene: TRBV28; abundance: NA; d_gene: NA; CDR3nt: TGTGCCAGCACTTCAGGCTATGGCTACACCTTC; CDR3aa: CASTSGYGYTF
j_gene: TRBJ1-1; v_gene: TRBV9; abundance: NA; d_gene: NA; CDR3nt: TGTGCCAGCAGCCCACGCACAGTGAACACTGAAGCTTTCTTT; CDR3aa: CASSPRTVNTEAFF
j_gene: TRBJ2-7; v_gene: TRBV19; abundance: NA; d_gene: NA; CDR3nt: TGTGCCAGTAGTATAGATCCGGGTTACGAGCAGTACTTC; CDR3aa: CASSIDPGYEQYF
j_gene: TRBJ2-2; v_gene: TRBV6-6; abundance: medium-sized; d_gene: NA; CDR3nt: TGTGCCAGCAGTTACTCGGAGACCGGGGAGCTGTTTTTT; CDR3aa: CASSYSETGELFF
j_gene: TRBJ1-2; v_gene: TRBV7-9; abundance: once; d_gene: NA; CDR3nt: TGTGCCAGCAGCTTAGGAACACCCAGATATGGCTACACCTTC; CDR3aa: CASSLGTPRYGYTF
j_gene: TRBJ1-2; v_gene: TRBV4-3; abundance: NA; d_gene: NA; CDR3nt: TGCGCCAGCAGCCCGTCGACGGGTCATGGCTACACCTTC; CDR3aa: CASSPSTGHGYTF
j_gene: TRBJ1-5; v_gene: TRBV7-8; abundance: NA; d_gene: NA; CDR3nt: TGTGCCAGCAGCTTAGAAGGTACCGAGAGGAATTTT; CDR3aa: CASSLEGTERNF
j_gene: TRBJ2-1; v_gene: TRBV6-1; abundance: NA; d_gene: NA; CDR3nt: TGTGCCAGCACCTATAGGGGTTACAATGAGCAGTTCTTC; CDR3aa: CASTYRGYNEQFF
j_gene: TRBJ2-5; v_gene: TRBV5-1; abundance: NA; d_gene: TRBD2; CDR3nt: TGCGCCAGCAGCACGGGACTAGCGAAGGGAGAGACCCAGTACTTC; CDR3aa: CASSTGLAKGETQYF
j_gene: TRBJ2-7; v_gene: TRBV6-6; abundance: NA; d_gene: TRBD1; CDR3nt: TGTGCCAGCAGTTACTCCACGGACAGGGCCCCCTACGAGCAGTACTTC; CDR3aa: CASSYSTDRAPYEQYF
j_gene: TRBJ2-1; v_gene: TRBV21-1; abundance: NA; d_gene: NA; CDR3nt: TGTGCCAGCAGCAAAGAACTAGATCTTGTGCAGTTCTTC; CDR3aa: CASSKELDLVQFF
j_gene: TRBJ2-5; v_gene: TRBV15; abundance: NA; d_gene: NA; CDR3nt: TGTGCCACCAGAAGGGACTACCAAGAGACCCAGTACTTC; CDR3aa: CATRRDYQETQYF
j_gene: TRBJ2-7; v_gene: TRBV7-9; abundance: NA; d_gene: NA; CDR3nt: TGTGCCAGCAGCCGACAGGGACTCGGGTTCTACGAGCAGTACTTC; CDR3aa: CASSRQGLGFYEQYF
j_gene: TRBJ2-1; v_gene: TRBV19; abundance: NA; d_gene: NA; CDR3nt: TGTGCCAGTAGTATCATCGGGAGAGGTGAGCAGTTCTTC; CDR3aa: CASSIIGRGEQFF
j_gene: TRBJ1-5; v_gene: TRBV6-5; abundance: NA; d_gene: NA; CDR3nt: TGTGCCAGCAGTTATAGCTCGGGAGATCAGCCCCAGCATTTT; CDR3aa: CASSYSSGDQPQHF
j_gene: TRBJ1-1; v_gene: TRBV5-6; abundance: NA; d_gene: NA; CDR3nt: TGTGCCAGCAGCTTGCGAGGGACTGAAGCTTTCTTT; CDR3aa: CASSLRGTEAFF
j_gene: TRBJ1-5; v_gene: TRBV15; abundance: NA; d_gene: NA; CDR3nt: TGTGCCACCAGCAGGGGGGACACCAGCACGGAGCCCCAGCATTTT; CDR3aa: CATSRGDTSTEPQHF
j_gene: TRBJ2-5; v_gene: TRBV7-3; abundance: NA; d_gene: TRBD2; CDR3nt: TGTGCCAGCAGCTTAGGGACTAGCGGGAGGGAGACCCAGTACTTC; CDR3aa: CASSLGTSGRETQYF
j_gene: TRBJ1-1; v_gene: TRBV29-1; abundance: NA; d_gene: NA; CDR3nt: TGCAGCGTTGAAGATATGGGGCCTGAAGCTTTCTTT; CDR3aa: CSVEDMGPEAFF
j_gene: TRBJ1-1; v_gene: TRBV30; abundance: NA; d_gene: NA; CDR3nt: TGTGCCTGGAGTGCGGGTGGTGCGGGCACTGAAGCTTTCTTT; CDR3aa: CAWSAGGAGTEAFF
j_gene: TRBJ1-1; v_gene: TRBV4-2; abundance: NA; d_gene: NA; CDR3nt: TGTGCCAGCAGCCAAGAACAAATGGGGGGGCTAATGAACACTGAAGCTTTCTTT; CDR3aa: CASSQEQMGGLMNTEAFF
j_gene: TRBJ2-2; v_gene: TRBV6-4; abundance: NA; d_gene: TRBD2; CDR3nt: TGTGCCAGCAGTGAGACTAGCGGGAACACCGGGGAGCTGTTTTTT; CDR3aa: CASSETSGNTGELFF
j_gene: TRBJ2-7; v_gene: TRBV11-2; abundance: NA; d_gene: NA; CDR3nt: TGTGCCAGCAGGGATCACAGGGTACTCTACGAGCAGTACTTC; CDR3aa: CASRDHRVLYEQYF
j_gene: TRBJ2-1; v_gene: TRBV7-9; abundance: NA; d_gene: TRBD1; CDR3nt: TGTGCCAGCAGCGCGACCGGGACAGGGGTCCATGAGCAGTTCTTC; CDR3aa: CASSATGTGVHEQFF
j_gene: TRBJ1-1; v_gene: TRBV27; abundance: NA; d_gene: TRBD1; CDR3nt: TGTGCCAGCATGAGGACAGGGGACACTGAAGCTTTCTTT; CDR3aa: CASMRTGDTEAFF